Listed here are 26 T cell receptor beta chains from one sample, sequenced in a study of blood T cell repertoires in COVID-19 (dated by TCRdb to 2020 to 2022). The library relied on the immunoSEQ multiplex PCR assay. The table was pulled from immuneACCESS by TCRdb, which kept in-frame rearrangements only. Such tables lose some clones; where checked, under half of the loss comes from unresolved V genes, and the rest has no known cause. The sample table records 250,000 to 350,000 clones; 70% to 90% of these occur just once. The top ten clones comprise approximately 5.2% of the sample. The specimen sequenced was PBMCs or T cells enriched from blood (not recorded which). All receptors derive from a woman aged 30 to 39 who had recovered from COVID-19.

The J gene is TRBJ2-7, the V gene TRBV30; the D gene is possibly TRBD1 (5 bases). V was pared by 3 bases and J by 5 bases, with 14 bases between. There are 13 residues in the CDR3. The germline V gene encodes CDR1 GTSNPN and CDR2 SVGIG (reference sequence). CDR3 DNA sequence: TGTGCCTGGAGCCCAGGGTCTAGACACGAGCAGTACTTC. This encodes CAWSPGSRHEQYF. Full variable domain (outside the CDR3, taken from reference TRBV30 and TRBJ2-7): SQTIHQWPATLVQPVGSPLSLECTVEGTSNPNLYWYRQAAGRGLQLLFYSVGIGQISSEVPQNLSASRPQDRQFILSSKKLLLSDSGFYLCAWSPGSRHEQYFGPGTRLTVT.

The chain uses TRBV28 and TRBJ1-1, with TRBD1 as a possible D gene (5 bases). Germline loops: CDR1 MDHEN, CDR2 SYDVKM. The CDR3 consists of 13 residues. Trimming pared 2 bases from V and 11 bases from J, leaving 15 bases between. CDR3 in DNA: TGTGCCAGCAGTTTAAGGGTTGGGCAGGGTGCTTTCTTT. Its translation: CASSLRVGQGAFF.

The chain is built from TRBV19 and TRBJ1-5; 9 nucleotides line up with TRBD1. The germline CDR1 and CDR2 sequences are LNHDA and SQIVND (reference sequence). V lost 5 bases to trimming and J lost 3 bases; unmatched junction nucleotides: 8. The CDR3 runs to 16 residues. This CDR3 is CASSVSGTGYNQPQHF. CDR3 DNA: TGTGCCAGTAGTGTTTCCGGGACAGGGTACAATCAGCCCCAGCATTTT.

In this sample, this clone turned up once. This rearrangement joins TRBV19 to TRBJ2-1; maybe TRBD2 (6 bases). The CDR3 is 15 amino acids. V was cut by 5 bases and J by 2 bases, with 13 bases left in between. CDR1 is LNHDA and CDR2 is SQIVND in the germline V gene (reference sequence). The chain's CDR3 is CASSVSGLTYNEQFF. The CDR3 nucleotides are TGTGCCAGTAGTGTAAGCGGGCTTACCTACAATGAGCAGTTCTTC.

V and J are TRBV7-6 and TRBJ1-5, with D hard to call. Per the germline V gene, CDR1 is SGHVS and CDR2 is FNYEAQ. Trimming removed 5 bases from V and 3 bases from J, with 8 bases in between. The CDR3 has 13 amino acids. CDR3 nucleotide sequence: TGTGCCAGCAGCCGTGGGCCCAATCAGCCCCAGCATTTT. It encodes CASSRGPNQPQHF.

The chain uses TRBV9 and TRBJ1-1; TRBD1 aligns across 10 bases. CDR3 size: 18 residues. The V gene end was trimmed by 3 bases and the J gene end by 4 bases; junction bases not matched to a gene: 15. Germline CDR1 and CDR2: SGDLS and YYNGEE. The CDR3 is CASSAEPSRDRGVTEAFF. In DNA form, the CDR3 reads TGTGCCAGCAGCGCCGAACCTTCTCGGGACAGGGGAGTCACTGAAGCTTTCTTT.

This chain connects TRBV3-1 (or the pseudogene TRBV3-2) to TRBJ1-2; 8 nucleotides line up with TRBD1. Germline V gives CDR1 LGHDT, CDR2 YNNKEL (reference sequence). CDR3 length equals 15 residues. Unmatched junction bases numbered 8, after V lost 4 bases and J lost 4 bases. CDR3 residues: CASSPTTGAPYGYTF. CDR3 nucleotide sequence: TGTGCCAGCAGCCCGACGACAGGGGCCCCCTATGGCTACACCTTC.

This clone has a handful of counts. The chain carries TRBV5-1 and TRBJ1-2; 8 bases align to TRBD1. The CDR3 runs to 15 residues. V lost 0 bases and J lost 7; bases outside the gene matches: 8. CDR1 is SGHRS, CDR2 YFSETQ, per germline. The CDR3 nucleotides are TGCGCCAGCAGCTTGGGGACAGGGAGATTCTCTGGCTACACCTTC. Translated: CASSLGTGRFSGYTF.

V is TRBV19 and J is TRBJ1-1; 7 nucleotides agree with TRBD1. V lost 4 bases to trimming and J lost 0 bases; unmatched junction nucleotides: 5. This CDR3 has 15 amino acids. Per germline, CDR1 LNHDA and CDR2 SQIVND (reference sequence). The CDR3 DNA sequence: TGTGCCAGTAGTACCGGGGACAGCATGAACACTGAAGCTTTCTTT. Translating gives CASSTGDSMNTEAFF.

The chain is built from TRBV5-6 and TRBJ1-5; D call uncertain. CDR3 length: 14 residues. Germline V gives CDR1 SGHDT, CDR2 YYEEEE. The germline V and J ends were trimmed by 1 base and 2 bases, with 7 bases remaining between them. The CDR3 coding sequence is TGTGCCAGCAGCTTGTTGGCGGGCAATCAGCCCCAGCATTTT. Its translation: CASSLLAGNQPQHF.

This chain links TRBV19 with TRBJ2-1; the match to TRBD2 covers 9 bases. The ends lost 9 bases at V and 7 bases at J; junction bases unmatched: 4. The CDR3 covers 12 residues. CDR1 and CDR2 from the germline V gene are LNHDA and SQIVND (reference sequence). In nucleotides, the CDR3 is TGTGCCAGCGCGGGGGGGTTTAATGAGCAGTTCTTC. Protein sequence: CASAGGFNEQFF.

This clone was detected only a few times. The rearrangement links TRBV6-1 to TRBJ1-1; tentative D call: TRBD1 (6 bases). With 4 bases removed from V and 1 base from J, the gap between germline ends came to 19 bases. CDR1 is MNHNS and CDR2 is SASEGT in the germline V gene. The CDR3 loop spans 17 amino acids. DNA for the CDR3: TGTGCCAGCAGTGGTAAGAGGCAGGGGTTATCGAACACTGAAGCTTTCTTT. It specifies CASSGKRQGLSNTEAFF.

The CDR3 sequence is CASSYAGINTEAFF. CDR3 bases: TGTGCCAGCAGTTATGCGGGAATTAACACTGAAGCTTTCTTT. The V and J genes are TRBV6-5 and TRBJ1-1, with D hard to call. Trimming left V 3 bases short and J 2 bases short, with 10 bases between. The length of the CDR3 is 14 residues. CDR1 MNHEY and CDR2 SVGAGI come from the germline V gene.

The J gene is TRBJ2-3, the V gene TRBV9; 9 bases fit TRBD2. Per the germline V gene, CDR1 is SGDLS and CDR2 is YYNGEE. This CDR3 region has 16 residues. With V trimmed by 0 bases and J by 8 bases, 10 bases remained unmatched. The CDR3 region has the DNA TGTGCCAGCAGCGTAGGAGGCGGGGGGGCCATAGTTACGCAGTATTTT. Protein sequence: CASSVGGGGAIVTQYF.

The DNA of the CDR3 is TGTGCCTCGACAGGGAATGGCTACACCTTC. Protein: CASTGNGYTF. The chain recombines TRBV30 with TRBJ1-2; the match to TRBD1 covers 7 bases. From germline, CDR1 is GTSNPN and CDR2 SVGIG (reference sequence). V was clipped by 7 bases and J by 6 bases; unmatched bases: 2. The CDR3 has 10 amino acids.

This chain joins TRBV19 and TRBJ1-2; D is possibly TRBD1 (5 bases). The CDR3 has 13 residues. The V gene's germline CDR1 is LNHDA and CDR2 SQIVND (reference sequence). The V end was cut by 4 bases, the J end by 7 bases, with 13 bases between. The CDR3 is CASSTPRGSGYTF. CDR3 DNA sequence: TGTGCCAGTAGTACCCCCCGGGGGAGTGGCTACACCTTC.

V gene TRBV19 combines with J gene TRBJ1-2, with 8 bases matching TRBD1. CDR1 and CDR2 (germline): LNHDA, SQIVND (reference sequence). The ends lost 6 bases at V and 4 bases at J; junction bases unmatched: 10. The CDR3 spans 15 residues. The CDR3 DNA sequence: TGTGCCAGTAGACACGGGGGACAGGCCTCCTATGGCTACACCTTC. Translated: CASRHGGQASYGYTF.

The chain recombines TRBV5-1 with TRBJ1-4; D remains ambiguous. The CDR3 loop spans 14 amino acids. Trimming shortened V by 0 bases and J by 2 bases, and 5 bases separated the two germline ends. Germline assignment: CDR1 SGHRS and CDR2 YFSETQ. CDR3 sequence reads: CASSLADTNEKLFF. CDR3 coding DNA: TGCGCCAGCAGCTTGGCAGATACTAATGAAAAACTGTTTTTT.

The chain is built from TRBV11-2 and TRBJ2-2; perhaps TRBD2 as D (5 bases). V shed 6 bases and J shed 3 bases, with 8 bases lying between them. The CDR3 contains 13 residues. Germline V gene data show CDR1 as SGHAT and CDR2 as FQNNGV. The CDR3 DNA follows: TGTGCCAGCAGGACTACCTACACCGGGGAGCTGTTTTTT. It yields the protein CASRTTYTGELFF.

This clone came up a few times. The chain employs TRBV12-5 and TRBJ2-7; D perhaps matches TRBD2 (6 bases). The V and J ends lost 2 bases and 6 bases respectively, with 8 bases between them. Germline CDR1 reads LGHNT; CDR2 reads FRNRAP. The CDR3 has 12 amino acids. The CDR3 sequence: CASGLSEGEQYF. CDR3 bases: TGTGCTAGTGGTTTGTCGGAGGGCGAGCAGTACTTC.

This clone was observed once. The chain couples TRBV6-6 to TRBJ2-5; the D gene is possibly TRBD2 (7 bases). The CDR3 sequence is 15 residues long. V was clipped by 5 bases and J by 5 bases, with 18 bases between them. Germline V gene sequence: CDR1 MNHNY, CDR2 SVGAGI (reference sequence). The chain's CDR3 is CASSPRRGGVETQYF. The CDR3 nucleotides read TGTGCCAGCAGTCCCCGGAGGGGGGGCGTTGAGACCCAGTACTTC.

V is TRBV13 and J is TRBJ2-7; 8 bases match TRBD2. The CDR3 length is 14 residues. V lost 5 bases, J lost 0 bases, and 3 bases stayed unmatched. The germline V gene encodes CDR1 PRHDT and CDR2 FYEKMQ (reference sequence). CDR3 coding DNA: TGTGCCAGCAGCCAGCGGGGGACCTCCTACGAGCAGTACTTC. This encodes CASSQRGTSYEQYF.

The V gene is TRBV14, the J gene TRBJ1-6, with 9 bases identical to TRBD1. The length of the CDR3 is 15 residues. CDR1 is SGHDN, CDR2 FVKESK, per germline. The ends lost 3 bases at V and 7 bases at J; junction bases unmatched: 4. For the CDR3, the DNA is TGTGCCAGCAGCCAGGCGACAGGGGGGAATTCACCCCTCCACTTT. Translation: CASSQATGGNSPLHF.

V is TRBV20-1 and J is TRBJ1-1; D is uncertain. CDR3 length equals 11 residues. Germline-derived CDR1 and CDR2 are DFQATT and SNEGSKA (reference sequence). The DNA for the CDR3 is TGCACCGTGGCCCCGAACACTGAAGCTTTCTTT. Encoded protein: CTVAPNTEAFF.

The CDR3: CAWRQGVHTEAFF. The CDR3 DNA follows: TGTGCCTGGAGACAGGGTGTCCACACTGAAGCTTTCTTT. The chain couples TRBV30 to TRBJ1-1, with D perhaps TRBD1 (6 bases). V lost 3 bases and J lost 3, with 11 bases in between. Looked up from germline, CDR1 is GTSNPN and CDR2 is SVGIG (reference sequence). The CDR3 has 13 amino acids.

For the CDR3, the DNA is TGTGCCAGTAGTATAAGTGCAGGCCCGGGGGAGCAGTACTTC. Amino acids: CASSISAGPGEQYF. The chain uses TRBV19 and TRBJ2-7; tentatively, D is TRBD2 (5 bases). Germline CDR1 LNHDA, CDR2 SQIVND (reference sequence). The CDR3 contains 14 residues. Trimming shortened V by 2 bases and J by 7 bases, and 15 bases separated the two germline ends.